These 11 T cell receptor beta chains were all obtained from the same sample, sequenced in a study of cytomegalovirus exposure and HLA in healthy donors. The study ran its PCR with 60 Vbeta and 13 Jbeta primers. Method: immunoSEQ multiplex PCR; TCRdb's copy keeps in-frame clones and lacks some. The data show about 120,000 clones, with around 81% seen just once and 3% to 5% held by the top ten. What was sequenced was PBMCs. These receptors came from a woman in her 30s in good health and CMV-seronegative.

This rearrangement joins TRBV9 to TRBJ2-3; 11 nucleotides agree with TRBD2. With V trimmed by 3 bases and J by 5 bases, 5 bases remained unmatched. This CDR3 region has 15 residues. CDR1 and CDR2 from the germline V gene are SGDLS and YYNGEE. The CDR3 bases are TGTGCCAGCAGCGCCTTAGCGGGAGGGAAAGATACGCAGTATTTT. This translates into CASSALAGGKDTQYF.

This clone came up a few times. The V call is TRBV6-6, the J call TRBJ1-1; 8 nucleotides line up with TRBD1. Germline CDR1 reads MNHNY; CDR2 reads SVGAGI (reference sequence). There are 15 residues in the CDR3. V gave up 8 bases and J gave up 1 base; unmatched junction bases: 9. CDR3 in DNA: TGTGCCAGCGATGACGGACAGGGTTGGAACACTGAAGCTTTCTTT. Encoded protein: CASDDGQGWNTEAFF.

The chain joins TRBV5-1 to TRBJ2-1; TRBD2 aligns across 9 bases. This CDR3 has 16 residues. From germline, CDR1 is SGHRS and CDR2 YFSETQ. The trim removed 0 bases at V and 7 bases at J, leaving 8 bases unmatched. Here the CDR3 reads CASSLGSLAGLNEQFF. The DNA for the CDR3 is TGCGCCAGCAGCTTGGGTTCGCTAGCGGGATTAAATGAGCAGTTCTTC.

CDR3 DNA: TGTGCCACCAGCCGTGGACTAGCGGGTTTGAAAGATACGCAGTATTTT. Its protein product is CATSRGLAGLKDTQYF. The chain links TRBV15 to TRBJ2-3; 11 bases match TRBD2. After removal of 5 bases from V and 5 bases from J, the junction contained 9 bases not matched to a gene. Germline lookup yields CDR1 LNHNV and CDR2 YYDKDF (reference sequence). The CDR3 totals 16 residues.

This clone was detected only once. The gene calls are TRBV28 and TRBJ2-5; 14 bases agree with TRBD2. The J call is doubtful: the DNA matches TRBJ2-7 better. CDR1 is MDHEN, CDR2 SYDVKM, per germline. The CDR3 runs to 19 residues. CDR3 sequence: CASSSGTSGSSTRFYEQYF. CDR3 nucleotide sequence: TGTGCCAGCAGTTCCGGGACTAGCGGGAGTTCCACCCGCTTCTACGAGCAGTACTTC.

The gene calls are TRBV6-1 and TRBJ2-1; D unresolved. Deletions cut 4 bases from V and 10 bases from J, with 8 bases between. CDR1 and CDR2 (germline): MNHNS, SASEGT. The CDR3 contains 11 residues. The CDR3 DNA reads TGTGCCAGCAGTGGTTTCGGGGAGCAGTTCTTC. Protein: CASSGFGEQFF.

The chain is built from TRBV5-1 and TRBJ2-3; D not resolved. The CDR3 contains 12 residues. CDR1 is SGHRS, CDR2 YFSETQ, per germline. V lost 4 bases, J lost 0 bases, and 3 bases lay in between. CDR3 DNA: TGCGCCAGCAGCCAAAGCACAGATACGCAGTATTTT. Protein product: CASSQSTDTQYF.

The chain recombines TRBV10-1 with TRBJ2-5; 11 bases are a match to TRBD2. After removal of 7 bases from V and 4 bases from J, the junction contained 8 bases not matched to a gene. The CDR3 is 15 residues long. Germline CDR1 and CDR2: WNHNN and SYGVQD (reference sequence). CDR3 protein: CASNFSTSGIETQYF. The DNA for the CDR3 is TGCGCCAGCAACTTCTCGACTAGCGGGATAGAGACCCAGTACTTC.

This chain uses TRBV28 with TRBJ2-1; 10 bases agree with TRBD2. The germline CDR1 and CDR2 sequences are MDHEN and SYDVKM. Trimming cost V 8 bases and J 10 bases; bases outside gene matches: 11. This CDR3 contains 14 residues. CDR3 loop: CASLSDISGREQFF. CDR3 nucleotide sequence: TGTGCCAGCTTATCAGACATTAGCGGGAGGGAGCAGTTCTTC. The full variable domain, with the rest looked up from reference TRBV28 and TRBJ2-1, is DVKVTQSSRYLVKRTGEKVFLECVQDMDHENMFWYRQDPGLGLRLIYFSYDVKMKEKGDIPEGYSVSREKKERFSLILESASTNQTSMYLCASLSDISGREQFFGPGTRLTVL.

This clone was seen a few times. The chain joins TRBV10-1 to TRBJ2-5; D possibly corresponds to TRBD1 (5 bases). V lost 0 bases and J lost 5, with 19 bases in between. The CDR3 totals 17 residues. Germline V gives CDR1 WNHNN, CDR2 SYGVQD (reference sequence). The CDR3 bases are TGCGCCAGCAGTGAGTCGAAAGGGGTCGTTCGACAGGAGACCCAGTACTTC. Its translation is CASSESKGVVRQETQYF.

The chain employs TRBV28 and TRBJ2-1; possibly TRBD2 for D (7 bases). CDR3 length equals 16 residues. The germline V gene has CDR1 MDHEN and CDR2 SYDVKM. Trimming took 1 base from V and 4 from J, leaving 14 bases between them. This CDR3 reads CASSLYGGGGYNEQFF. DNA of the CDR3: TGTGCCAGCAGTTTATACGGGGGAGGGGGGTACAATGAGCAGTTCTTC.